Shown below are 30 T cell receptor beta chains from a single sample sequenced in a study of T cell repertoires in cytomegalovirus infection. Each CDR3 protein gets one entry after TCRdb re-called the reads with MiXCR. The data contain 150,000 to 200,000 distinct CDR3 sequences, around an eighth of them seen just once; the ten biggest clones take up 25% to 30%. Sequencing was carried out using PBMCs. The source of these receptors is a human donor in good health (CMV status not recorded). Some clones in this sample may be carry-over from other donors' samples.

The sample holds a few counts of this clonotype. The chain uses TRBV24-1 and TRBJ2-1; 8 nucleotides agree with TRBD1. Germline CDR1 KGHDR, CDR2 SFDVKD. V trimming: 3 bases; J trimming: 5 bases; junction bases outside the gene matches: 2. This CDR3 is 14 amino acids long. CDR3 DNA sequence: TGTGCCACCAGTGATCCGGGACAGGACAATGAGCAGTTCTTC. It is translated as CATSDPGQDNEQFF.

This clonotype was observed at least ten times. The rearrangement joins TRBV12-3 or TRBV12-4 to TRBJ1-5, with D unclear. Trimming took 2 bases from V and 4 from J, leaving 0 bases between them. The CDR3 length is 11 residues. This CDR3 is CASSLNQPQHF. CDR3 nucleotides: TGTGCCAGCAGTTTAAATCAGCCCCAGCATTTT.

The table lists this clonotype with a few counts. The rearrangement uses TRBV6-1 and TRBJ1-3; 8 nucleotides agree with TRBD1. The CDR3 totals 13 residues. After removal of 4 bases from V and 7 bases from J, the junction contained 3 bases not matched to a gene. In germline, CDR1 is MNHNS, CDR2 SASEGT. The CDR3 region is CASSATGENTIYF. The CDR3 DNA reads as TGTGCCAGCAGTGCGACAGGGGAGAACACCATATATTTT.

This clonotype was seen only a few times. The chain's CDR3 is CASSSDRGLRNTIYF. Here the CDR3 DNA reads TGTGCCAGCAGCTCTGACAGGGGTCTAAGAAACACCATATATTTT. This chain joins TRBV11-2 and TRBJ1-3, with 8 bases lining up with TRBD1. CDR1 SGHAT and CDR2 FQNNGV come from the germline V gene. This CDR3 is 15 amino acids long. V was clipped by 4 bases and J by 5 bases; unmatched bases: 7. Full variable domain (remainder filled in from reference TRBV11-2 and TRBJ1-3): EAGVAQSPRYKIIEKRQSVAFWCNPISGHATLYWYQQILGQGPKLLIQFQNNGVVDDSQLPKDRFSAERLKGVDSTLKIQPAKLEDSAVYLCASSSDRGLRNTIYFGEGSWLTVV.

This rearrangement joins TRBV24-1 to TRBJ2-1, with 9 bases lining up with TRBD1. Germline V CDR1 and CDR2: KGHDR, SFDVKD. The length of the CDR3 is 12 residues. Losses at the gene ends were 9 bases for V and 7 bases for J; bases not matched to a gene: 3. CDR3 in DNA: TGTGCCACCGGACAGGGGTTAAATGAGCAGTTCTTC. This sequence encodes CATGQGLNEQFF.

This clonotype was observed many times. The chain couples TRBV7-9 to TRBJ2-2, with 10 bases identical to TRBD1. CDR3 size: 17 residues. J was trimmed by 3 bases and V by 4 bases; bases with no gene match: 8. Germline V gene data show CDR1 as SEHNR and CDR2 as FQNEAQ (reference sequence). The CDR3 DNA reads as TGTGCCAGCAGCTCCCTTCGACAGGGGGCGGACACCGGGGAGCTGTTTTTT. This codes for CASSSLRQGADTGELFF.

This clonotype was picked up many times. The V call is TRBV4-1, the J call TRBJ1-1; unclear D gene. In germline, CDR1 is MGHRA, CDR2 YSYEKL. Trimming pared 0 bases from V and 1 base from J, leaving 12 bases between. The CDR3 is 16 amino acids. The CDR3 spells CASSQDLDGRNTEAFF. CDR3 DNA sequence: TGCGCCAGCAGCCAAGATCTCGACGGAAGGAACACTGAAGCTTTCTTT.

For this clonotype: Being one base from a much bigger clone, this may be a read error. The chain couples TRBV6-4 to TRBJ1-1, with D maybe TRBD1 (6 bases). With 6 bases removed from V and 3 bases from J, the gap between germline ends came to 8 bases. CDR1 is MRHNA and CDR2 is SNTAGT in the germline V gene. This CDR3 has 12 residues. CDR3 sequence reads: CASRDRHTEAFF. CDR3 in DNA: TGTGCCAGCAGGGACAGACACACTGAAGCTTTCTTT.

This clonotype was recorded at least ten times. V gene TRBV7-8 combines with J gene TRBJ2-4; 7 bases are a match to TRBD1. The germline V gene has CDR1 SGHVS and CDR2 FQNEAQ. This CDR3 is 18 amino acids long. The trim removed 5 bases at V and 0 bases at J, leaving 13 bases unmatched. The CDR3 DNA reads TGTGCCAGCAGCCCGACAGGGTTCCCGCGTCTAGCCAAAAACATTCAGTACTTC. This codes for CASSPTGFPRLAKNIQYF. The complete variable domain, with remaining parts taken from reference TRBV7-8 and TRBJ2-4, reads GAGVSQSPRYKVAKRGQDVALRCDPISGHVSLFWYQQALGQGPEFLTYFQNEAQLDKSGLPSDRFFAERPEGSVSTLKIQRTQQEDSAVYLCASSPTGFPRLAKNIQYFGAGTRLSVL.

This clonotype came up a few times. V gene TRBV20-1 combines with J gene TRBJ2-7; a weak D match, TRBD2 (5 bases). The germline V and J ends were trimmed by 2 bases and 4 bases, with 12 bases remaining between them. CDR1 is DFQATT, CDR2 SNEGSKA, per germline (reference sequence). The CDR3 is made up of 13 amino acids. The CDR3 nucleotides are TGCAGTGCTAGAACGGAGGTCCCTTACGAGCAGTACTTC. Its translation: CSARTEVPYEQYF.

The V call is TRBV18, the J call TRBJ2-7, with 8 positions matching TRBD1. V was clipped by 6 bases and J by 4 bases; unmatched bases: 11. Germline lookup yields CDR1 KGHSH and CDR2 LQKENI. The CDR3 extends over 15 amino acids. The CDR3 protein is CASSPDRGLVYEQYF. Here the CDR3 DNA reads TGTGCCAGCTCTCCTGACAGGGGTTTAGTGTACGAGCAGTACTTC.

In its sample, this clonotype was seen a few times. This chain links TRBV11-2 with TRBJ1-2, with 9 bases aligning to TRBD1. From germline, CDR1 is SGHAT and CDR2 FQNNGV. V shed 1 base, J shed 4 bases, and the junction held 4 bases outside the gene matches. This CDR3 comprises 15 residues. The CDR3 bases are TGTGCCAGCAGCTTAGCGAGGGGACAGGGCTATGGCTACACCTTC. This codes for CASSLARGQGYGYTF.

This clonotype was found a few times. The chain joins TRBV24-1 to TRBJ2-7, with unresolved D. Germline-derived CDR1 and CDR2 are KGHDR and SFDVKD. With 10 bases removed from V and 4 bases from J, the gap between germline ends came to 13 bases. CDR3 length: 12 residues. CDR3 residues: CATMDGAYEQYF. The CDR3 DNA is TGTGCCACTATGGACGGAGCATACGAGCAGTACTTC.

The sample holds many counts of this clonotype. V usage is TRBV6-5 and J usage is TRBJ1-2; 7 bases match TRBD1. This CDR3 comprises 13 residues. With 6 bases clipped from V and 8 bases from J, the junction kept 9 bases outside the gene matches. CDR1 and CDR2 (germline): MNHEY, SVGAGI. CDR3 sequence reads: CASRNRQGEGYTF. For the CDR3, the DNA is TGTGCCAGCAGGAACCGACAGGGAGAAGGCTACACCTTC.

This clonotype was counted only a few times. This sequence joins TRBV5-6 and TRBJ2-2; 9 positions agree with TRBD1. CDR1 SGHDT and CDR2 YYEEEE come from the germline V gene. The CDR3 loop spans 15 amino acids. After removal of 5 bases from V and 4 bases from J, the junction contained 6 bases not matched to a gene. The CDR3 spells CASSMGTGTTGELFF. The CDR3 DNA reads as TGTGCCAGCAGTATGGGGACAGGGACCACCGGGGAGCTGTTTTTT. Looking up the rest from reference TRBV5-6 and TRBJ2-2 gives the full variable domain: DAGVTQSPTHLIKTRGQQVTLRCSPKSGHDTVSWYQQALGQGPQFIFQYYEEEERQRGNFPDRFSGHQFPNYSSELNVNALLLGDSALYLCASSMGTGTTGELFFGEGSRLTVL.

There are many counts of this clonotype. The gene calls are TRBV7-2 and TRBJ2-7, with D possibly matching TRBD2 (6 bases). This CDR3 has 14 residues. Germline V gene data show CDR1 as SGHTA and CDR2 as FQGNSA. Trimming shortened V by 0 bases and J by 2 bases, and 8 bases separated the two germline ends. CDR3 region: CASSLAGGPYEQYF. The CDR3 DNA reads as TGTGCCAGCAGCTTAGCGGGAGGTCCCTACGAGCAGTACTTC.

This clonotype was recorded a few times. This chain joins TRBV2 and TRBJ1-5; D remains unclear. The V and J ends lost 4 bases and 2 bases respectively, with 12 bases between them. Germline V lookup: CDR1 SNHLY, CDR2 FYNNEI. The CDR3 runs 15 residues. CDR3 nucleotide sequence: TGTGCCAGCAGTGTTGTCACGACCGGCAATCAGCCCCAGCATTTT. Protein product: CASSVVTTGNQPQHF. Looking up the rest from reference TRBV2 and TRBJ1-5 gives the full variable domain: EPEVTQTPSHQVTQMGQEVILRCVPISNHLYFYWYRQILGQKVEFLVSFYNNEISEKSEIFDDQFSVERPDGSNFTLKIRSTKLEDSAMYFCASSVVTTGNQPQHFGDGTRLSIL.

This clonotype was picked up one time. The rearrangement joins TRBV28 to TRBJ2-4; D remains ambiguous. The CDR3 totals 13 residues. From germline, CDR1 is MDHEN and CDR2 SYDVKM. The V end lost 6 bases, the J end lost 0 bases, and 6 bases lay between the germline ends. The chain's CDR3 is CASRDVAKNIQYF. As DNA, the CDR3 is TGTGCCAGCAGGGACGTAGCCAAAAACATTCAGTACTTC.

The chain employs TRBV9 and TRBJ1-1; D might be TRBD1 (6 bases). The V gene lost 0 bases and the J gene lost 1 base, with 7 bases spanning the gap. The CDR3 covers 14 residues. Germline V gene lookup returns CDR1 SGDLS and CDR2 YYNGEE. The CDR3 DNA reads TGTGCCAGCAGCGTAGTGACAGGGAACACTGAAGCTTTCTTT. Its translation is CASSVVTGNTEAFF. The full variable domain, in which reference TRBV9 and TRBJ1-1 provide the parts outside the CDR3, is DSGVTQTPKHLITATGQRVTLRCSPRSGDLSVYWYQQSLDQGLQFLIQYYNGEERAKGNILERFSAQQFPDLHSELNLSSLELGDSALYFCASSVVTGNTEAFFGQGTRLTVV.

In this sample, this clonotype turned up many times. This chain uses TRBV11-2 with TRBJ2-3; TRBD2 aligns across 7 bases. Per the germline V gene, CDR1 is SGHAT and CDR2 is FQNNGV. The CDR3 has 15 amino acids. V shed 2 bases and J 1 base; nucleotides not matched to a gene: 3. CDR3 coding DNA: TGTGCCAGCAGCTTACTTGGGGGGGGCACAGATACGCAGTATTTT. Encoded protein: CASSLLGGGTDTQYF.

This clonotype was seen ten or more times. The chain combines TRBV29-1 with TRBJ1-2; D may be TRBD1 (6 bases). Germline CDR1 reads SQVTM; CDR2 reads ANQGSEA. This CDR3 region has 14 residues. V was pared by 1 base and J by 2 bases, with 11 bases between. The CDR3 DNA reads TGCAGCGTTGAAGCCCCGGACAGAAACTATGGCTACACCTTC. It specifies CSVEAPDRNYGYTF. The full variable domain, its missing parts supplied by reference TRBV29-1 and TRBJ1-2, is SAVISQKPSRDICQRGTSLTIQCQVDSQVTMMFWYRQQPGQSLTLIATANQGSEATYESGFVIDKFPISRPNLTFSTLTVSNMSPEDSSIYLCSVEAPDRNYGYTFGSGTRLTVV.

Regarding this clonotype: This may be a read error, as it is one base from a much larger clone. V usage is TRBV12-3 or TRBV12-4 and J usage is TRBJ2-5; 7 bases fit TRBD1. This CDR3 contains 12 residues. V dropped 7 bases and J dropped 7; count of bases not matched to a gene: 6. The CDR3, as DNA: TGTGCCAGCACCATGGCAGGGGGGACCCAGTACTTC. Its translation: CASTMAGGTQYF.

This clonotype was seen ten or more times. The chain recombines TRBV28 with TRBJ1-2, with D tentatively TRBD1 (6 bases). There are 13 residues in the CDR3. V was clipped by 3 bases and J by 4 bases, with 9 bases between them. Germline CDR1 reads MDHEN; CDR2 reads SYDVKM. The CDR3 spells CASSFRGGYGYTF. DNA for the CDR3: TGTGCCAGCAGTTTCAGAGGGGGCTATGGCTACACCTTC.

The sample holds a few counts of this clonotype. The V gene is TRBV19, the J gene TRBJ1-3, with D maybe TRBD1 (5 bases). Germline V gene sequence: CDR1 LNHDA, CDR2 SQIVND (reference sequence). V shed 5 bases and J shed 5 bases, with 13 bases lying between them. The CDR3 is 14 residues long. The CDR3 DNA reads TGTGCCAGTAGTTATGGGACCGCCCGAAACACCATATATTTT. Protein product: CASSYGTARNTIYF.

This clonotype was recorded at least ten times. The V call is TRBV7-2, the J call TRBJ1-1, with D possibly matching TRBD1 (5 bases). V was trimmed by 0 bases and J by 5 bases, leaving 13 bases between them. The CDR3 consists of 15 residues. Germline V gene data show CDR1 as SGHTA and CDR2 as FQGNSA. The CDR3 bases are TGTGCCAGCAGCTTAGCCAGACGTAGGGGAACTGAAGCTTTCTTT. Translating gives CASSLARRRGTEAFF. Looking up the rest from reference TRBV7-2 and TRBJ1-1 gives the full variable domain: GAGVSQSPSNKVTEKGKDVELRCDPISGHTALYWYRQSLGQGLEFLIYFQGNSAPDKSGLPSDRFSAERTGGSVSTLTIQRTQQEDSAVYLCASSLARRRGTEAFFGQGTRLTVV.

About this clonotype itself: With a much larger clone just one base away, this may be a read error. V gene TRBV28 combines with J gene TRBJ1-5; D unresolved. The CDR3 consists of 15 residues. Deletions cut 5 bases from V and 4 bases from J, with 15 bases between. Germline V gene sequence: CDR1 MDHEN, CDR2 SYDVKM. The CDR3, as DNA: TGTGCCAGCAGTATGGACGATCCTAGGAATCAGCCCCAGCATTTT. Translating it yields CASSMDDPRNQPQHF.

The chain is built from TRBV10-3 and TRBJ1-1, with a possible D match to TRBD1 (6 bases). The V end was cut by 8 bases, the J end by 5 bases, with 18 bases between. Germline CDR1 reads ENHRY; CDR2 reads SYGVKD. The CDR3 runs to 14 residues. CDR3 nucleotide sequence: TGTGCCATCTACGGGGGCTCCCCGGGGACTGAAGCTTTCTTT. Amino acid sequence: CAIYGGSPGTEAFF.

This clonotype was detected only a few times. This chain connects TRBV10-1 to TRBJ1-1; 7 nucleotides match TRBD1. This CDR3 region has 14 residues. V was clipped by 3 bases and J by 3 bases; unmatched bases: 4. Germline values: CDR1 WNHNN, CDR2 SYGVQD (reference sequence). CDR3 in DNA: TGCGCCAGCAGTGAATCAGGGGGATACACTGAAGCTTTCTTT. Translation: CASSESGGYTEAFF.

At least ten counts were recorded for this clonotype. The genes are TRBV5-1 and TRBJ1-2; D is possibly TRBD1 (6 bases). The ends were cut back, 0 bases at V and 3 bases at J, with 12 bases in the middle. The germline CDR1 and CDR2 sequences are SGHRS and YFSETQ. The CDR3 is 15 amino acids. This CDR3 reads CASSLATGLDYGYTF. DNA of the CDR3: TGCGCCAGCAGCTTGGCCACAGGGTTGGACTATGGCTACACCTTC.

This clonotype showed up many times. The chain uses TRBV7-2 and TRBJ2-2; TRBD2 might be the D (5 bases). V was trimmed by 8 bases and J by 2 bases, leaving 12 bases between them. This CDR3 is built from 14 residues. Germline lookup yields CDR1 SGHTA and CDR2 FQGNSA. CDR3 in amino acids: CASAVDYNTGELFF. The CDR3 coding sequence is TGTGCCAGCGCGGTAGACTATAACACCGGGGAGCTGTTTTTT.